This T cell receptor (beta chain) appears in the sequencing data of a study of blood T cells in healthy people across ages. In its sample, this clonotype was seen a few times. Primed by a sample-barcoded 5' primer and a J-beta primer mix, a second PCR proceeded for about 7 to 11 cycles. A single record per CDR3 protein comes from TCRdb applying MiXCR to the 5' RACE reads. Among roughly 1,500,000 distinct CDR3 sequences listed, 42% were seen once. The ends were cut back, 2 bases at V and 6 bases at J, with 7 bases in the middle. The germline gives CDR1 SGHVS, CDR2 FNYEAQ. The CDR3 totals 13 residues. The chain uses TRBV7-6 and TRBJ2-2; D uncertain. The sample comprised blood. The receptor's source is a young woman in good health. CDR3 coding DNA: TGTGCCAGCAGCTTACTTGGGGCCGGGGAGCTGTTTTTT. It is translated as CASSLLGAGELFF.